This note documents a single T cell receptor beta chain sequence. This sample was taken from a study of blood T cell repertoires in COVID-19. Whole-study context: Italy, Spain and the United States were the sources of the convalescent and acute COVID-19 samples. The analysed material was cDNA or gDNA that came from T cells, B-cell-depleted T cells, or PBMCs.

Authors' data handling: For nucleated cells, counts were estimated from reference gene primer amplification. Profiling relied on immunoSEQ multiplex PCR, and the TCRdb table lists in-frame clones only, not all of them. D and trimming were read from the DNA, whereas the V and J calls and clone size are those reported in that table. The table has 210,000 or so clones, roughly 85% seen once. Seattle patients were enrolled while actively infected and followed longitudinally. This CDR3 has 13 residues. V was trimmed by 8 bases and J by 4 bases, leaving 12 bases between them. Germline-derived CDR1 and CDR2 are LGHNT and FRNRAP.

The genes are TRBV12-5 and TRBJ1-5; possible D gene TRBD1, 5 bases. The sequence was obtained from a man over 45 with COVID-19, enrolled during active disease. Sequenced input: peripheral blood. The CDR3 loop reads CASTSGGNQPQHF. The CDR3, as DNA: TGTGCTAGTACCTCGGGGGGGAATCAGCCCCAGCATTTT.